Listed below are T cell receptor beta chains from one sample, sequenced in a study of CD8+CD57+ T cells in acquired aplastic anemia. TCRdb recomputed calls from the reads with MiXCR, one row per CDR3 protein. The sample consists of roughly 200,000 distinct CDR3 sequences, 65% of them appearing once. Sequencing was performed on sorted CD4+, CD8+, or CD8+CD57+ T cells (not recorded which) from PBMCs. The receptors were gathered from a human donor with aplastic anemia. The CDR3 runs from the conserved cysteine through the conserved F or W. D genes are given only for firm matches. A row's size may be missing; if present it is once, few, many or a size class.

V	J	size	D	DNA	CDR3
TRBV29-1	TRBJ2-7	few	TRBD2	TGCAGCGTTGTAGGGACTAGCGGACTCTACGAGCAGTACTTC	CSVVGTSGLYEQYF
TRBV7-9	TRBJ2-7	-	TRBD2	TGTGCCAGCAGAGAACTAGCGGGGGGGAACTACGAGCAGCACTTC	CASRELAGGNYEQHF
TRBV2	TRBJ2-2	-	-	TGTGCCAGCAGCCCCTCCGGGCAAAACACCGGGGAGCTGCTTTTT	CASSPSGQNTGELLF
TRBV7-6	TRBJ1-4	-	-	TGTGCCAGCAGCTTACGCCACAATGAAAAACTGTGTTTT	CASSLRHNEKLCF
TRBV24-1	TRBJ2-7	-	-	TGTGCCACCTACGAGCAGTACTTC	CATYEQYF
TRBV6-4	TRBJ2-1	-	-	TGTGCCAGCGACGAACCCGGGGGATACAATGAGCAGTTCTTC	CASDEPGGYNEQFF
TRBV2	TRBJ2-1	few	-	TGTGCCAGCAGTGTTGTCAGGAGCTACAATGAGCAGTTCTTC	CASSVVRSYNEQFF
TRBV20-1	TRBJ2-7	-	TRBD1	TGCAGTGCGAAAACCACAACCGGGACAGGCTACGAGCAGTACTTC	CSAKTTTGTGYEQYF
TRBV7-9	TRBJ2-5	once	-	TGTGCCGGCAGCTTAGCCCGGTCGTGGAAACGACACGAGACCCAGTACTTC	CAGSLARSWKRHETQYF
TRBV7-9	TRBJ1-2	few	-	TGTGCCACCGCTTTCCTCTATGGCTACACCTTC	CATAFLYGYTF
TRBV29-1	TRBJ1-1	-	-	TGCAGCGTGCTGACAGTGAACACTGAAGCTTTCTTT	CSVLTVNTEAFF
TRBV25-1	TRBJ1-4	-	-	TGTGCCAGCAGTGGTGGGGTATGGGAAAAACTGTTTTTT	CASSGGVWEKLFF
TRBV12-3/TRBV12-4	TRBJ1-5	-	-	TGTGCCAGCAGTTCTTCCCTTGAGGCAGATCAGCCCCAGCATTTT	CASSSSLEADQPQHF
TRBV19	TRBJ2-7	many	-	TGTGCCAGTAGTAGACAGGTGAGCTACGAGCAGTACTTC	CASSRQVSYEQYF
TRBV2	TRBJ2-7	-	TRBD1	TGTGCCAGCTCACCACCTACTCGACAGGGGGCCTACGAGCAGTACTTC	CASSPPTRQGAYEQYF
TRBV20-1	TRBJ2-7	-	-	TGCAGTGCCCAGTTGATAGGGGGGTCCTACGAGCAGTACTTC	CSAQLIGGSYEQYF
TRBV7-2	TRBJ2-5	-	TRBD1	TGTGCCAGCAGCTTACAAGGACAGGGGGCACGAGAGACCCAGTACTTC	CASSLQGQGARETQYF
TRBV15	TRBJ2-1	few	TRBD1	TGTGCCACCAGCAGACCATTTCCGGGACAGGGGTATGAGCAGTTCTTC	CATSRPFPGQGYEQFF
TRBV20-1	TRBJ1-2	-	-	TGCAGTGCTAGTACAGAGTACTATGGCTACACCTTC	CSASTEYYGYTF
TRBV6-5	TRBJ2-7	-	-	TGTGCCACCTACAGGGCCCATTCCTACGGGCAGTACTTC	CATYRAHSYGQYF
TRBV6-4	TRBJ1-4	-	-	TGTGCCAGCAGTGAATCGGCTGAGGCGAATGAAAAACTGTTTTTT	CASSESAEANEKLFF
TRBV6-6	TRBJ2-7	many	-	TGTGCCAGCTGGGGGTGGGGCCTAAAGCACCACGAGCAGTACTTC	CASWGWGLKHHEQYF
TRBV28	TRBJ1-2	-	TRBD1	TGTGCCAGCAGTTTACCTGACAGGGTTTGGGGCTACACCTTC	CASSLPDRVWGYTF
TRBV10-3	TRBJ2-5	few	-	TGTGCCATCAGTCACAGCCAAGAGACCCAGTACTTC	CAISHSQETQYF
TRBV11-2	TRBJ2-1	-	-	TGTGCCAGCAGCCCATTCGACAATGAGCAGTTCTTC	CASSPFDNEQFF
TRBV10-3	TRBJ2-7	-	-	TGTGCCATTTGGGAGGAGGCCTACGAGCAGTACTTC	CAIWEEAYEQYF
TRBV28	TRBJ2-7	-	TRBD1	TGTGCCAGCAGCGGGACAGGGGGCCCCTACGAGCAGTACTTC	CASSGTGGPYEQYF
TRBV6-5	TRBJ1-2	-	-	TGTGCCAGCAGTTCTAGGGACGGAGCTTACTATGGCTACACCTTC	CASSSRDGAYYGYTF
TRBV20-1	TRBJ1-2	-	TRBD1	TGCAGTGCTAGAGATCTTATAAGGGACAGGGTGGAGTATGGCTACACCTTC	CSARDLIRDRVEYGYTF
TRBV29-1	TRBJ2-3	-	-	TGCAGCGTTGTCCAGGGAGGACGCGCAGATACGCAGTATTTT	CSVVQGGRADTQYF
TRBV20-1	TRBJ2-7	few	-	TGCAGTGCTAGTGGCCGGTCCTCCTACGAGCAGTACTTC	CSASGRSSYEQYF
TRBV7-2	TRBJ2-2	-	TRBD2	TGTGCCAGCGCACTAGCGGGAGGGGGCGGGGAGCTGTTTTTT	CASALAGGGGELFF
TRBV24-1	TRBJ2-3	-	-	TGTGCCACCAGTGCCTCGAGCGGTGCGGGGGCCGGATCTAGCACAGATACGCAGTATTTT	CATSASSGAGAGSSTDTQYF
TRBV12-3/TRBV12-4	TRBJ1-1	-	TRBD1	TGTGCCAGCAGTATACAGGGGACCACTGAAGCTTTCTTT	CASSIQGTTEAFF
TRBV20-1	TRBJ1-1	-	-	TGCAGTGCTAGCGTTACTGACAGGAACTGGATGAACACTGAAGCTTTCTTT	CSASVTDRNWMNTEAFF
TRBV20-1	TRBJ2-7	-	-	TGCAGTGCTAGAGATATATTGGTGGGGGAGATTGACTTC	CSARDILVGEIDF
TRBV6-6	TRBJ1-6	-	-	TGTGCCAGCGGGGCCAGCTCCTATAATTCACCCCTCCACTTT	CASGASSYNSPLHF
TRBV24-1	TRBJ1-2	-	-	TGTGCCACCAGTGATCCGACAAGCGGCTACACCTTC	CATSDPTSGYTF
TRBV7-3	TRBJ2-3	-	-	TGTGCCAGCAGTGAGGCAGACACCACAGATACGCAGTATTTT	CASSEADTTDTQYF
TRBV25-1	TRBJ1-5	few	TRBD1	TGTGCCAGCAGTGAATCAGGGGGTAGGGATCAGCCCCAGCATTTT	CASSESGGRDQPQHF
TRBV7-2	TRBJ2-1	-	-	TGTGCCAGCAGCTTAAACCCCCGGGGTGAGCAGTTCTTC	CASSLNPRGEQFF
TRBV24-1	TRBJ2-7	few	-	TGTGCCTTCGAAAGGGGGGGCCCATCGTCCTACGAGCAGTACTTC	CAFERGGPSSYEQYF
TRBV7-3	TRBJ2-5	-	TRBD2	TGTGCCAGCAGCTGGACTAGCGGGGGTTCAGGAGAGACCCAGTACTTC	CASSWTSGGSGETQYF
TRBV19	TRBJ2-1	few	TRBD1	TGTGCCAGTAGTATGAAGGGGGACAGCTACAATGAGCAGTTCTTC	CASSMKGDSYNEQFF
TRBV28	TRBJ1-1	-	TRBD1	TGTGCCAGCAGTCCCCAGACAGGGTGGAACACTGAAGCTTTCTTT	CASSPQTGWNTEAFF
TRBV10-3	TRBJ1-2	-	-	TGTGCCATCACTCCCGACAGAGCGTATGGCTACACCTTC	CAITPDRAYGYTF
TRBV20-1	TRBJ1-5	-	-	TGCAGTGCCGTACAGAGCAATCAGCCCCAGCATTTT	CSAVQSNQPQHF